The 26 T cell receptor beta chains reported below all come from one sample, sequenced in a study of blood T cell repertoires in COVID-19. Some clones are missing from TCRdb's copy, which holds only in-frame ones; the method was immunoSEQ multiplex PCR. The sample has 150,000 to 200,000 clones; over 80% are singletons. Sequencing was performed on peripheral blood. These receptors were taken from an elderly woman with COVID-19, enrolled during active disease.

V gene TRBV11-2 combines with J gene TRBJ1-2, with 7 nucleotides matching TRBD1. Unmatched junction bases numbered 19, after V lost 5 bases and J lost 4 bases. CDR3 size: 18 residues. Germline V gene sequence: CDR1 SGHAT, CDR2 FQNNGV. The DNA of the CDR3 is TGTGCCAGCAGCCCTCGGACAGGCGAGTCCAAATCCTTCTATGGCTACACCTTC. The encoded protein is CASSPRTGESKSFYGYTF.

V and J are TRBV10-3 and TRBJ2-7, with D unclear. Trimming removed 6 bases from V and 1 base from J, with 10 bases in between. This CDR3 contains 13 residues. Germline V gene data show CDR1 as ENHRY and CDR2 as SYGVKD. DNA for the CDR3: TGTGCCATCAGCGCCCAGGCATCCTACGAGCAGTACTTC. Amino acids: CAISAQASYEQYF.

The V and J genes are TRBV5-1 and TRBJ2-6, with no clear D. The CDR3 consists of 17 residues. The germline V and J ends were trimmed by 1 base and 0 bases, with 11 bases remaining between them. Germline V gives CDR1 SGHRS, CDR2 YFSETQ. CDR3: CASSLFPVNSGANVLTF. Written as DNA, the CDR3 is TGCGCCAGCAGCTTGTTCCCAGTTAACTCTGGGGCCAACGTCCTGACTTTC.

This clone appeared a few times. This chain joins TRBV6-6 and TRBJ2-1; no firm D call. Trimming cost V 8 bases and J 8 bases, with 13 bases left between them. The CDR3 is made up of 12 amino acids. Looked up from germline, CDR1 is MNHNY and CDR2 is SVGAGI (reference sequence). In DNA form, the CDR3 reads TGTGCCAGCCGTTCTGGGCAGGATGAGCAGTTCTTC. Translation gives CASRSGQDEQFF.

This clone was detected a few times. The CDR3 region has the DNA TGCGCCAGCAACTTCGGGACTAGCACCTACGAGCAGTACTTC. The encoded protein is CASNFGTSTYEQYF. The chain couples TRBV10-2 to TRBJ2-7, with 9 bases aligning to TRBD2. The CDR3 is made up of 14 amino acids. J lost 2 bases, V lost 7 bases, and 6 bases had no gene match. CDR1 is WSHSY, CDR2 SAAADI, per germline.

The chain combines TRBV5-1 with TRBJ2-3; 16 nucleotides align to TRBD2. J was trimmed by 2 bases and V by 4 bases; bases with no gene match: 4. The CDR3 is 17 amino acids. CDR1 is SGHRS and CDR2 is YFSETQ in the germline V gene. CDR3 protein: CASSLGTSGGATDTQYF. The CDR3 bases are TGCGCCAGCAGCCTTGGGACTAGCGGGGGGGCCACAGATACGCAGTATTTT.

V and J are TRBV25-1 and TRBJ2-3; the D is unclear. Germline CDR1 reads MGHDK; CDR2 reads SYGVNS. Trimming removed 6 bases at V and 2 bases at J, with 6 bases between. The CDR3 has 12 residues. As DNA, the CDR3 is TGTGCCAGCAGCCCTTCCACAGATACGCAGTATTTT. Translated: CASSPSTDTQYF.

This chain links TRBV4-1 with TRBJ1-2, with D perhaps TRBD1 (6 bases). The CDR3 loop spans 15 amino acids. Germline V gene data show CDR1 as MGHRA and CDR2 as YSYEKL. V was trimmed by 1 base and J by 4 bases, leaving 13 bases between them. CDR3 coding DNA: TGCGCCAGCAGCCAAGGCCTCAGGGGAACCTATGGCTACACCTTC. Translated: CASSQGLRGTYGYTF.

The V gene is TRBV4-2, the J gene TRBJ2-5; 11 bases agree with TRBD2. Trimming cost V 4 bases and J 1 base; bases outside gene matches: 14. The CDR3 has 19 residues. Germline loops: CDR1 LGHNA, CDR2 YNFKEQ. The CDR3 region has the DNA TGTGCCAGCAGCCCGTTAGGGACTAGCGGCCCCGAGGTCCAAGAGACCCAGTACTTC. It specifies CASSPLGTSGPEVQETQYF.

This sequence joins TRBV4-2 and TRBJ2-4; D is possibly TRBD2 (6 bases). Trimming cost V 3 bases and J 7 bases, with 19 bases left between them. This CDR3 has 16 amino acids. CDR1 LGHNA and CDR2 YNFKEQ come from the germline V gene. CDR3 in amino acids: CASSQQLRAEGNIQYF. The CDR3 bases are TGTGCCAGCAGCCAGCAGCTCAGGGCGGAGGGGAACATTCAGTACTTC.

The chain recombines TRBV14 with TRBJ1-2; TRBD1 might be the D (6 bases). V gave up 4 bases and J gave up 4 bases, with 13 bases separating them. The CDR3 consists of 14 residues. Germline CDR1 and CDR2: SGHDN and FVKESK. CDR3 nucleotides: TGTGCCAGCAGCCGAAGACAGGCCTTCTATGGCTACACCTTC. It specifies CASSRRQAFYGYTF.

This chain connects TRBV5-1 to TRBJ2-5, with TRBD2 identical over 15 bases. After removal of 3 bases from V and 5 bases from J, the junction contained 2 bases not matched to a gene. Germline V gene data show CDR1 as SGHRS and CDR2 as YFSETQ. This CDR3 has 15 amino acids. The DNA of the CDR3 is TGCGCCAGCAGCTACGGGACTAGCGGGAGGGAGACCCAGTACTTC. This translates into CASSYGTSGRETQYF.

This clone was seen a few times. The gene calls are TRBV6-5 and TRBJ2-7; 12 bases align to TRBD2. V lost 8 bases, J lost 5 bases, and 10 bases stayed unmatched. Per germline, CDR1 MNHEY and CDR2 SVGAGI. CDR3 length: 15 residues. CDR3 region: CASRRLAGAVHEQYF. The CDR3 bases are TGTGCCAGCCGGAGACTAGCGGGAGCGGTCCACGAGCAGTACTTC.

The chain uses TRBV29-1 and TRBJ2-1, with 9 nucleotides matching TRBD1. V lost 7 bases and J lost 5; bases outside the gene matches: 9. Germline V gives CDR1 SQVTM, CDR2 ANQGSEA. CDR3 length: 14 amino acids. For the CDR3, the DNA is TGCAGCGCTGGACAGGGGATTATTAACAATGAGCAGTTCTTC. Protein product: CSAGQGIINNEQFF.

In nucleotides, the CDR3 is TGCGCCAGCAGAATGCTCCTAGGAGTGGAGACCCAGTACTTC. Translating gives CASRMLLGVETQYF. The V gene is TRBV5-1, the J gene TRBJ2-5; D unclear. The V and J ends lost 5 bases and 5 bases respectively, with 16 bases between them. The CDR3 covers 14 residues. The germline V gene encodes CDR1 SGHRS and CDR2 YFSETQ. The full variable domain, rest sourced from reference TRBV5-1 and TRBJ2-5, is KAGVTQTPRYLIKTRGQQVTLSCSPISGHRSVSWYQQTPGQGLQFLFEYFSETQRNKGNFPGRFSGRQFSNSRSEMNVSTLELGDSALYLCASRMLLGVETQYFGPGTRLLVL.

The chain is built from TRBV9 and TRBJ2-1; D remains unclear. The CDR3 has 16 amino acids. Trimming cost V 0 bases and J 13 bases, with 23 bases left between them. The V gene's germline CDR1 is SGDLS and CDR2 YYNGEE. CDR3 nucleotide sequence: TGTGCCAGCAGCGTAGCCCCTAGTGCGTTGGGTTCTGAACAGTTCTTC. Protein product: CASSVAPSALGSEQFF.

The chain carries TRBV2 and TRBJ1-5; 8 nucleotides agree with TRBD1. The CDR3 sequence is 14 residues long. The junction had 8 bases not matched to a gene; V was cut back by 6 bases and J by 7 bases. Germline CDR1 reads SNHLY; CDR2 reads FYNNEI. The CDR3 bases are TGTGCCAGCAGCGGACAGGGACCCATGCAGCCCCAGCATTTT. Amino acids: CASSGQGPMQPQHF.

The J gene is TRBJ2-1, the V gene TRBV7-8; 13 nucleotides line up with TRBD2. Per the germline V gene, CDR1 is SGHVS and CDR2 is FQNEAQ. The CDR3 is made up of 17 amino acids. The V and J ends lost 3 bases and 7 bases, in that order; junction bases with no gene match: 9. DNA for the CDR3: TGTGCCAGCAGCTTGTGGACTAGCGGGAGAGTAGAGAATGAGCAGTTCTTC. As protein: CASSLWTSGRVENEQFF.

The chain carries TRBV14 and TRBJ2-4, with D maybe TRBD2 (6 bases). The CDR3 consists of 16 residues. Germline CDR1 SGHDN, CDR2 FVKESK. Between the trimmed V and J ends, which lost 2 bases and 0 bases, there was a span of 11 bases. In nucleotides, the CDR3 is TGTGCCAGCAGCCAATTCCCCGGGGGAGCCAAAAACATTCAGTACTTC. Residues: CASSQFPGGAKNIQYF.

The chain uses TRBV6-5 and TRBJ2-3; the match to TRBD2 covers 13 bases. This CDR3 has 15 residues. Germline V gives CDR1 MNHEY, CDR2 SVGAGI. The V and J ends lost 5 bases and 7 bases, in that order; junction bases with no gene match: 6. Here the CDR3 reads CASSTGTSGTNTQYF. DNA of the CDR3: TGTGCCAGCAGTACCGGGACTAGCGGGACAAATACGCAGTATTTT.

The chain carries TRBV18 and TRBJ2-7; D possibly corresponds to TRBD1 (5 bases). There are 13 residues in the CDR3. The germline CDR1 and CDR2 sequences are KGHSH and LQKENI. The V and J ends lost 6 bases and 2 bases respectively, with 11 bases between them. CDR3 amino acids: CASSLQDAYEQYF. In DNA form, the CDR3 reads TGTGCCAGCTCGTTACAGGACGCCTACGAGCAGTACTTC.

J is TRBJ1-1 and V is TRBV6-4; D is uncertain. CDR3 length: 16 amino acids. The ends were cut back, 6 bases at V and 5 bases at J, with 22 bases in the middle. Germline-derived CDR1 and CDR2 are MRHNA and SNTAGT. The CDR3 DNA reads TGTGCCAGCAGAACCATTACCGTCGTCGGGAGGACTGAAGCTTTCTTT. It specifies CASRTITVVGRTEAFF.

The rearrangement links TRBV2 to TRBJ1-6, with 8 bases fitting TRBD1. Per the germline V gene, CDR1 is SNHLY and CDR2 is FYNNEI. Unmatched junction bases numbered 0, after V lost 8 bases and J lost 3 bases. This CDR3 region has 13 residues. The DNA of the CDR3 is TGTGCCAGCGGGACAGGCTATAATTCACCCCTCCACTTT. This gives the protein CASGTGYNSPLHF.

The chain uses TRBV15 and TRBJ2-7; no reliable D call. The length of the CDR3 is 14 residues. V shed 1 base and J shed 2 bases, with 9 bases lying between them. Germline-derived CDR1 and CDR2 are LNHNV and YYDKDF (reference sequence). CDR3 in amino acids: CATSRGDTAYEQYF. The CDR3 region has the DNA TGTGCCACCAGCAGAGGAGACACGGCCTACGAGCAGTACTTC.

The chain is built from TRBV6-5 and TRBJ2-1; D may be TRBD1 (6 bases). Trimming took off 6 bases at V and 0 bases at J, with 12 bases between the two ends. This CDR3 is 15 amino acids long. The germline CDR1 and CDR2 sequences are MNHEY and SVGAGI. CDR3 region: CASRPDRYSYNEQFF. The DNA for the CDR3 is TGTGCCAGCAGACCCGACAGGTACTCCTACAATGAGCAGTTCTTC.

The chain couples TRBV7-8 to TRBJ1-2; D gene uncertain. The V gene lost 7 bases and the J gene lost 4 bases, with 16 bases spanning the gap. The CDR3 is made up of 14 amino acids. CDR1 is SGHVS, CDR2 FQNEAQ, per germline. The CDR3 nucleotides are TGTGCCAGCACCGCCGGAGCGGGAGTCTATGGCTACACCTTC. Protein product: CASTAGAGVYGYTF. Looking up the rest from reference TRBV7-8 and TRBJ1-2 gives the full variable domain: GAGVSQSPRYKVAKRGQDVALRCDPISGHVSLFWYQQALGQGPEFLTYFQNEAQLDKSGLPSDRFFAERPEGSVSTLKIQRTQQEDSAVYLCASTAGAGVYGYTFGSGTRLTVV.